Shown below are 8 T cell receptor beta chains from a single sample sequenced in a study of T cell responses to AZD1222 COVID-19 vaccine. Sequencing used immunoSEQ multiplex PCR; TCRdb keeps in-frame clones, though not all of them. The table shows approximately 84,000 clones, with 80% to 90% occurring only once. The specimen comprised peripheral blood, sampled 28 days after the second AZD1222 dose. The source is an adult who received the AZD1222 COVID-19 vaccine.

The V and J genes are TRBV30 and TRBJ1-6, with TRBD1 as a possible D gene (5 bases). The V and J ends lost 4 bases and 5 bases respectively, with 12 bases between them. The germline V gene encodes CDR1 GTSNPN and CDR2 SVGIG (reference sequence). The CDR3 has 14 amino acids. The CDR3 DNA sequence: TGTGCCTGGATGTGGAGGGGAAATAATTCACCCCTCCACTTT. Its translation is CAWMWRGNNSPLHF.

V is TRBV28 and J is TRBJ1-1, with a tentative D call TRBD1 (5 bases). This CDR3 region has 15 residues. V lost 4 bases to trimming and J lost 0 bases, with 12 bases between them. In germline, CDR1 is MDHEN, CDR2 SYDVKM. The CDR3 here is CASSSDGGMNTEAFF. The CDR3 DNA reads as TGTGCCAGCAGTTCAGACGGGGGAATGAACACTGAAGCTTTCTTT.

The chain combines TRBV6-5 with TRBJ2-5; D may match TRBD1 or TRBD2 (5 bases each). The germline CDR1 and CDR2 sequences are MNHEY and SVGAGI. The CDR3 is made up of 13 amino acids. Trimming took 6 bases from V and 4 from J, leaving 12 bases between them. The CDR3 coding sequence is TGTGCCAGCAGGCTACCGGGGCGAGAGACCCAGTACTTC. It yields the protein CASRLPGRETQYF.

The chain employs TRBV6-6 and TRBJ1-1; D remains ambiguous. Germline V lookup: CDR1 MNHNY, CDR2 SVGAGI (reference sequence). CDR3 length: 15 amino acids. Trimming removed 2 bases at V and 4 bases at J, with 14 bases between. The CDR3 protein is CASSYVTEGGTEAFF. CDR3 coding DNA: TGTGCCAGCAGTTACGTAACGGAGGGTGGCACTGAAGCTTTCTTT.

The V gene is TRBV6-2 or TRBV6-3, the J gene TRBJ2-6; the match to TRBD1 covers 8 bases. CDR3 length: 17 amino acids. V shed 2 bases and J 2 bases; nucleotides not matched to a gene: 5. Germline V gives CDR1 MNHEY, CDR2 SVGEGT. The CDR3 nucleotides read TGTGCCAGCAGTTACCAAGGACAGGGAGCTGGGGCCAACGTCCTGACTTTC. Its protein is CASSYQGQGAGANVLTF.

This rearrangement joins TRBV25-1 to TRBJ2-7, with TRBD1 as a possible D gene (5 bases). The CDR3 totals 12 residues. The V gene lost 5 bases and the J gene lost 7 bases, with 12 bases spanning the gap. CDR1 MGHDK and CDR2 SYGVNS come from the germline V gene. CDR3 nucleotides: TGTGCCAGCAGTTCAGGGATGTGGGAGCAGTACTTC. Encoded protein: CASSSGMWEQYF.

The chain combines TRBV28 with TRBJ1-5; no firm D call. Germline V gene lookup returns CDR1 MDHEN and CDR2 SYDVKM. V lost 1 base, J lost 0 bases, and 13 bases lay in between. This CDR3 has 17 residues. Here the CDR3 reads CASSLSTGSHSNQPQHF. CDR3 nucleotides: TGTGCCAGCAGTTTATCTACCGGGTCTCATAGCAATCAGCCCCAGCATTTT.

Written as DNA, the CDR3 is TGCGCCAGCAGCCAAAGTATTACAGATACGCAGTATTTT. This codes for CASSQSITDTQYF. This rearrangement joins TRBV4-3 to TRBJ2-3; D is unresolved. Trimming cost V 2 bases and J 3 bases, with 6 bases left between them. The CDR3 contains 13 residues. Germline V gene lookup returns CDR1 LGHNA and CDR2 YSLEER.